A selection of T cell receptor beta chains follows, all from one sample in a study of OX40 agonist ivuxolimab in advanced cancers. Clones were sequenced by immunoSEQ multiplex PCR, and TCRdb holds only the in-frame ones, with some missing. The sample shows tens of thousands of clones, 90% of them seen only once. The sequencing used CD4+ or CD8+ T cells sorted from blood, collected in a trial of the OX40 agonist ivuxolimab. The receptors here all came from an adult with an advanced solid tumor such as melanoma, head and neck, liver or kidney cancer. Each CDR3 is given without its conserved first and last residue. D genes are given only for firm matches.

d_call | v_call | cdr3_aa
TRBD2 | TRBV27 | ASSLPGLAGYINEQF
. | TRBV29-1 | SPHKGTDTQY
. | TRBV19 | ASTQNLGAASGNTIY
TRBD2 | TRBV19 | ASSPTGGTNEQF
TRBD1 | TRBV29-1 | SVTTGGMSGYT
TRBD1 | TRBV6-1 | ASSDVGQLAKNIQY
. | TRBV28 | ASSALSGGYT
TRBD1 | TRBV5-6 | ASSIGQGRDTQY
TRBD1 | TRBV28 | ASSFRGTGNYEQY
. | TRBV9 | ASSVGRASYNEQF
TRBD1 | TRBV29-1 | SVQTGTGGSNQPQH
TRBD1 | TRBV27 | ASSAQTGRRDTQY
TRBD1 | TRBV5-1 | ASSFGDRDNSPLH
TRBD1 | TRBV5-5 | ASSRQGAVAGANVLT